Many counts were recorded for the clone carrying this TCR beta chain. Its antigen is still unknown. V was clipped by 7 bases and J by 7 bases, with 14 bases between them. The germline V gene encodes CDR1 SNHLY and CDR2 FYNNEI. The CDR3 loop spans 12 amino acids. Patients were excluded for uncontrolled infection, other autoimmune disease, pregnancy or lactation. The study based diagnoses on clinical symptoms, serum thyroxine and TRAb, thyroid ultrasound and orbital computed tomography. Researchers took RNA transcripts and amplified the TCR beta CDR3 regions from them. Initially, a first-round RT-PCR of the TCR CDR3 employed the HTBI primer set. TCRdb re-analysed the multiplex PCR reads in MiXCR, keeping a single row per CDR3 protein. The table lists more than 500,000 distinct CDR3 sequences, 46% of them singletons. This record comes from a study of T cells in Graves' hyperthyroidism and ophthalmopathy. General observations from the study: In blood, most of the thyroid clonotypes expanded above 0.001 were also present. Ophthalmopathy was told apart from stable hyperthyroidism by a 13 V-J model.

This TCR came from an adult woman with Graves' disease, either hyperthyroidism or ophthalmopathy (not recorded which). The gene calls are TRBV2 and TRBJ2-7; D perhaps matches TRBD2 (6 bases). The sequencing input was peripheral blood or thyroid tissue (not recorded which). This CDR3 is CASNLEGLEQYF. The CDR3 DNA follows: TGTGCCAGCAACCTGGAGGGGTTAGAGCAGTACTTC.